The clone carrying this TCR beta chain showed up just a few times. Its antigen remains unidentified. Assay: immunoSEQ multiplex PCR; the TCRdb copy retains only in-frame clones and omits some. The repertoire holds approximately 180,000 clones, with roughly nine tenths as singletons. Germline-derived CDR1 and CDR2 are SGHNT and YYREEE (reference sequence). CDR3 length: 14 amino acids. The V and J ends lost 0 bases and 0 bases respectively, with 6 bases between them. The data originate from a study of cytomegalovirus exposure and HLA in healthy donors. Points from the study as a whole: The authors confirmed in vitro that three CMV-associated chains were specific for CMV antigens.

This TCR was recovered from a man younger than 30 in good health and CMV-seropositive. The rearrangement joins TRBV5-4 to TRBJ1-2, with a possible D match to TRBD1 (5 bases). The sequenced material came from PBMCs. CDR3 sequence (DNA): TGTGCCAGCAGCTTGGGACAGTCTAACTATGGCTACACCTTC. The encoded protein is CASSLGQSNYGYTF.